These 16 T cell receptor beta chains share one sample of origin, sequenced in a study of shared clonotypes between healthy human individuals. Sequencing was performed with immunoSEQ multiplex PCR; in TCRdb, only in-frame clones are kept and a portion is missing. The sample holds about 510,000 clones; less than 96% are singletons and the top ten take roughly 0.06%. Sequencing input: naive CD4+ T cells sorted from blood. The subset was: CD45RA+ positively selected. The receptors originated from a woman aged 25 to 39 in good health.

The chain links TRBV2 to TRBJ1-3; D uncertain. Germline CDR1 reads SNHLY; CDR2 reads FYNNEI. Deletions cut 6 bases from V and 3 bases from J, with 12 bases between. The CDR3 loop spans 14 amino acids. The CDR3 coding sequence is TGTGCCAGCAGGAGGACTGGTGATGGAAACACCATATATTTT. It translates to CASRRTGDGNTIYF.

V gene TRBV5-5 combines with J gene TRBJ1-1; D not certain. Germline CDR1 SGHKS, CDR2 YYEKEE (reference sequence). V lost 2 bases, J lost 7 bases, and 15 bases lay in between. This CDR3 is 14 amino acids long. CDR3 protein: CASSFPPNWDEAFF. The CDR3 DNA is TGTGCCAGCAGCTTCCCGCCGAATTGGGATGAAGCTTTCTTT. Variable domain in full (rest from reference TRBV5-5 and TRBJ1-1): DAGVTQSPTHLIKTRGQQVTLRCSPISGHKSVSWYQQVLGQGPQFIFQYYEKEERGRGNFPDRFSARQFPNYSSELNVNALLLGDSALYLCASSFPPNWDEAFFGQGTRLTVV.

This sequence joins TRBV6-6 and TRBJ2-5, with a possible D match to TRBD2 (6 bases). This CDR3 is built from 15 residues. V lost 6 bases and J 4 bases, leaving 18 bases between the germline ends. The germline V gene encodes CDR1 MNHNY and CDR2 SVGAGI (reference sequence). CDR3 protein: CASSPAGIQRETQYF. For the CDR3, the DNA is TGTGCCAGCAGCCCGGCGGGAATCCAGCGAGAGACCCAGTACTTC.

DNA of the CDR3: TGTGCCAGTAACCTTCTCGGGACAGGGAATAAAGCTTTCTTT. Protein: CASNLLGTGNKAFF. The rearrangement uses TRBV19 and TRBJ1-1, with 9 bases that match TRBD1. This CDR3 is built from 14 residues. The V gene's germline CDR1 is LNHDA and CDR2 SQIVND (reference sequence). V trimming: 7 bases; J trimming: 9 bases; junction bases outside the gene matches: 12.

The V call is TRBV7-2, the J call TRBJ2-3, with no clear D. Germline CDR1 reads SGHTA; CDR2 reads FQGNSA. The CDR3 sequence is 15 residues long. V was pared by 5 bases and J by 2 bases, with 14 bases between. In DNA, the CDR3 is TGTGCCAGCAGCCCAAGTGTGCCATCCACAGATACGCAGTATTTT. Protein: CASSPSVPSTDTQYF.

A single count supports this clone. This chain joins TRBV5-1 and TRBJ2-5; 8 bases agree with TRBD1. Germline-derived CDR1 and CDR2 are SGHRS and YFSETQ. The CDR3 spans 15 residues. V was clipped by 0 bases and J by 5 bases; unmatched bases: 6. The CDR3 loop reads CASSLVGQDWETQYF. The CDR3 coding sequence is TGCGCCAGCAGCTTGGTGGGACAGGATTGGGAGACCCAGTACTTC.

The V call is TRBV7-6, the J call TRBJ2-5; D gene uncertain. The length of the CDR3 is 12 residues. The V gene's germline CDR1 is SGHVS and CDR2 FNYEAQ. V was pared by 3 bases and J by 3 bases, with 5 bases between. The CDR3 region is CASSLFEETQYF. Written as DNA, the CDR3 is TGTGCCAGCAGCTTGTTTGAAGAGACCCAGTACTTC. Variable domain in full (rest from reference TRBV7-6 and TRBJ2-5): GAGVSQSPRYKVTKRGQDVALRCDPISGHVSLYWYRQALGQGPEFLTYFNYEAQQDKSGLPNDRFSAERPEGSISTLTIQRTEQRDSAMYRCASSLFEETQYFGPGTRLLVL.

CDR3 nucleotides: TGCGCCAGCAGTGAGTCGAAGACAGGCCCGTACGAGCAGTACTTC. This sequence encodes CASSESKTGPYEQYF. The chain links TRBV10-2 to TRBJ2-7; D might be TRBD1 (6 bases). Trimming took off 0 bases at V and 4 bases at J, with 13 bases between the two ends. This CDR3 has 15 residues. CDR1 and CDR2 from the germline V gene are WSHSY and SAAADI.

The chain couples TRBV5-1 to TRBJ2-1; 7 positions agree with TRBD2. Germline CDR1 reads SGHRS; CDR2 reads YFSETQ. The CDR3 length is 19 residues. V trimming: 2 bases; J trimming: 2 bases; junction bases outside the gene matches: 16. The CDR3 sequence: CASSFRLADTFFAYNEQFF. Here the CDR3 DNA reads TGCGCCAGCAGCTTTCGGCTAGCGGACACGTTCTTCGCCTACAATGAGCAGTTCTTC.

A single count supports this clone. V gene TRBV4-1 combines with J gene TRBJ2-7; 8 nucleotides agree with TRBD1. The V and J ends lost 1 base and 3 bases, in that order; junction bases with no gene match: 8. Germline loops: CDR1 MGHRA, CDR2 YSYEKL. The CDR3 runs to 16 residues. The CDR3 is CASSQGPGQAYYEQYF. CDR3 nucleotide sequence: TGCGCCAGCAGCCAAGGTCCGGGACAGGCCTACTACGAGCAGTACTTC.

The chain joins TRBV7-9 to TRBJ2-1, with D possibly matching TRBD2 (5 bases). V was shortened by 1 base and J by 10 bases, with 14 bases between the two germline ends. This CDR3 is 14 amino acids long. Germline assignment: CDR1 SEHNR and CDR2 FQNEAQ (reference sequence). CDR3: CASSLELEGEEQFF. The CDR3 DNA sequence: TGTGCCAGCAGCTTAGAACTCGAGGGAGAGGAGCAGTTCTTC.

This clone showed up just once. The CDR3 is CAIRDTVTSANTYEQYF. CDR3 DNA: TGTGCCATTAGGGACACCGTGACTAGCGCCAATACCTACGAGCAGTACTTC. J is TRBJ2-7 and V is TRBV10-3; 8 bases fit TRBD2. The V segment lost 9 bases and the J segment 2 bases; nucleotides outside the gene matches: 18. The CDR3 is 17 residues long. The V gene's germline CDR1 is ENHRY and CDR2 SYGVKD.

The chain links TRBV5-1 to TRBJ1-5; D perhaps matches TRBD1 (5 bases). CDR3 length: 15 residues. Germline values: CDR1 SGHRS, CDR2 YFSETQ. Trimming removed 0 bases at V and 6 bases at J, with 13 bases between. The CDR3 nucleotides read TGCGCCAGCAGCTTGGAGGGCAGGGTTCGTCAGCCCCAGCATTTT. Protein sequence: CASSLEGRVRQPQHF.

The chain employs TRBV6-5 and TRBJ1-4; D call uncertain. Germline-derived CDR1 and CDR2 are MNHEY and SVGAGI. Trimming pared 2 bases from V and 4 bases from J, leaving 8 bases between. The CDR3 is 14 amino acids. The CDR3 nucleotides are TGTGCCAGCAGTTACGGCCAGATTAATGAAAAACTGTTTTTT. This encodes CASSYGQINEKLFF.

This clone was counted a single time. The chain has TRBV19 and TRBJ1-5; no definite D call. CDR3 size: 13 residues. Germline loops: CDR1 LNHDA, CDR2 SQIVND (reference sequence). The ends were cut back, 1 base at V and 12 bases at J, with 13 bases in the middle. CDR3 amino acids: CASSIGTTGIQHF. Here the CDR3 DNA reads TGTGCCAGTAGTATAGGGACTACCGGGATCCAGCATTTT.

The table lists this clone with a few counts. The chain couples TRBV2 to TRBJ1-2, with unresolved D. V lost 4 bases to trimming and J lost 5 bases, with 5 bases between them. Germline V gene data show CDR1 as SNHLY and CDR2 as FYNNEI. This CDR3 contains 11 residues. CDR3 in DNA: TGTGCCAGCAGTGTGGAGTATGGCTACACCTTC. Amino acids: CASSVEYGYTF.